This TCR beta chain derives from a study of blood T cell repertoires in COVID-19. Profiled with immunoSEQ multiplex PCR; TCRdb holds only in-frame clones, not every one. The sample has around 130,000 clones; over 75% are singletons. The germline CDR1 and CDR2 sequences are SGHAT and FQNNGV. The trim removed 5 bases at V and 8 bases at J, leaving 7 bases unmatched. This CDR3 has 14 residues. The genes are TRBV11-2 and TRBJ2-1; 9 nucleotides line up with TRBD1. The sample was peripheral blood. This receptor was obtained from a man aged 40-50 years with active or convalescent COVID-19. The CDR3, as DNA: TGTGCCAGCAGCGAAAGGACAGGGGTGGATGAGCAGTTCTTC. Its protein product is CASSERTGVDEQFF.